The source of this T cell receptor beta chain is a study of cytomegalovirus exposure and HLA in healthy donors. This CDR3 comprises 13 residues. Looked up from germline, CDR1 is SEHNR and CDR2 is FQNEAQ (reference sequence). V gave up 2 bases and J gave up 7 bases, with 8 bases separating them. The PCR had 60 Vbeta and 13 Jbeta primers. Data came from immunoSEQ multiplex PCR; TCRdb stores just in-frame clones and leaves some out. The sample has 130,000 or so clones, over 80% seen once. The origin of this receptor is a man in his thirties or forties in good health and CMV-seronegative. Sequencing used PBMCs. This chain links TRBV7-9 with TRBJ1-4; TRBD1 is a possible D gene (5 bases). CDR3 nucleotide sequence: TGTGCCAGCAGCTTACAGGGAACTGAAAAACTGTTTTTT. It is translated as CASSLQGTEKLFF.